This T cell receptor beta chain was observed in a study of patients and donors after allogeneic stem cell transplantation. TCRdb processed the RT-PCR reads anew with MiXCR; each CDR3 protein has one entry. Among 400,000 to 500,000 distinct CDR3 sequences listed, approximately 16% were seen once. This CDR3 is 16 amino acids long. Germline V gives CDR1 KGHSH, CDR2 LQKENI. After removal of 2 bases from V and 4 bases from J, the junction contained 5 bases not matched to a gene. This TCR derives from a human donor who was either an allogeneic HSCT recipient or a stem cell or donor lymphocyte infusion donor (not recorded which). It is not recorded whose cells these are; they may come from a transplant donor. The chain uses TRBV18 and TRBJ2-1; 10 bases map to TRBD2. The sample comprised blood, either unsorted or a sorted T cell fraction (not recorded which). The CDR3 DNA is TGTGCCAGCTCACCATCAGAAGCGGGAGGGTACAATGAGCAGTTCTTC. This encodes CASSPSEAGGYNEQFF.